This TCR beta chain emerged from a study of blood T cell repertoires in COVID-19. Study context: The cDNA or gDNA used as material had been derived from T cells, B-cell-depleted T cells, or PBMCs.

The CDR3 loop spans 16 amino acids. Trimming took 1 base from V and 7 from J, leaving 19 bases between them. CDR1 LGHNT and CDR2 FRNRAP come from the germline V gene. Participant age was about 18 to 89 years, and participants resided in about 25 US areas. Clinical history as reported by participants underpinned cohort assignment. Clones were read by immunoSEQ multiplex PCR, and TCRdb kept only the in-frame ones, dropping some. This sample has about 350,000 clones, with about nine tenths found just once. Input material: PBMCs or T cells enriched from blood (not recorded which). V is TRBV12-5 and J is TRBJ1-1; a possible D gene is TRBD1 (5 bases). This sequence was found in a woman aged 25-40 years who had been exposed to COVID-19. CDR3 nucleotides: TGTGCTAGTGGTTTGGCAACTTCGACAGCCCAGATTGAAGCTTTCTTT. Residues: CASGLATSTAQIEAFF.